The T cell receptor beta chain described here comes from a study of vaccination and CD4 T cells after COVID-19. Cultured CD4+ T cell DNA underwent sequencing with the Oncomine TCR Beta short-read assay. TCRdb called the PCR reads again in MiXCR, with one record for every CDR3 protein. The repertoire holds about 20,000 distinct CDR3 sequences, with roughly 29% as singletons. As for this clonotype: Antigen: not known.

The CDR3 extends over 12 amino acids. The germline V gene encodes CDR1 ENHRY and CDR2 SYGVKD. V was clipped by 2 bases and J by 8 bases, with 8 bases between them. Treatment described: roughly 10-day PBMC culture with coronavirus spike peptide pools or control peptides (ViraFEST assay). The sequence came from a human donor with COVID-19. The genes are TRBV10-3 and TRBJ2-3, with D uncertain. Sequencing input: cultured CD4+ T cells from blood. The CDR3 reads CAISEAHVTQYF. In DNA form, the CDR3 reads TGTGCCATCAGTGAGGCCCATGTTACGCAGTATTTT.